This section outlines one T cell receptor beta chain sequence together with its context. The data derive from a study of cytomegalovirus exposure and HLA in healthy donors. Whole-study context: The roughly 130 validation repertoires used the same platform as the roughly 670 first-cohort repertoires (as reported by a later analysis).

The CDR3 is 16 residues long. Germline-derived CDR1 and CDR2 are MGHRA and YSYEKL. Trimming pared 1 base from V and 4 bases from J, leaving 16 bases between. Method: immunoSEQ multiplex PCR; TCRdb's copy keeps in-frame clones and lacks some. This sample has under 200,000 clones, with approximately 96% found just once. The source is a woman younger than 30 in good health and CMV-seronegative. Source material: PBMCs. V is TRBV4-1 and J is TRBJ1-2, with unresolved D. This CDR3 reads CASSQVKGQRGYGYTF. CDR3 DNA: TGCGCCAGCAGCCAAGTGAAAGGGCAGCGGGGCTATGGCTACACCTTC.